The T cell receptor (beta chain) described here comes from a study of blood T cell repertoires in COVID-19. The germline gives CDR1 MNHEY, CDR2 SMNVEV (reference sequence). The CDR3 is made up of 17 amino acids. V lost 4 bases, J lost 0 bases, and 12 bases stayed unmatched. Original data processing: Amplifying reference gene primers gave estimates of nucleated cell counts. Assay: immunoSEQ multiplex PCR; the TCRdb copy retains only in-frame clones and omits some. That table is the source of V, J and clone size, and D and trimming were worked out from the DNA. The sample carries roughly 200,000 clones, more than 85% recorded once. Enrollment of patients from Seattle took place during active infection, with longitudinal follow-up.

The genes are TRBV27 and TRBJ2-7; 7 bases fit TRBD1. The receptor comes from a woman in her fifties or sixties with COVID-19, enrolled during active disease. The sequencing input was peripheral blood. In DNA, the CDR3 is TGTGCCAGCAGTTCCCTTCAAGGGGGCTCGGCCTCCTACGAGCAGTACTTC. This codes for CASSSLQGGSASYEQYF.